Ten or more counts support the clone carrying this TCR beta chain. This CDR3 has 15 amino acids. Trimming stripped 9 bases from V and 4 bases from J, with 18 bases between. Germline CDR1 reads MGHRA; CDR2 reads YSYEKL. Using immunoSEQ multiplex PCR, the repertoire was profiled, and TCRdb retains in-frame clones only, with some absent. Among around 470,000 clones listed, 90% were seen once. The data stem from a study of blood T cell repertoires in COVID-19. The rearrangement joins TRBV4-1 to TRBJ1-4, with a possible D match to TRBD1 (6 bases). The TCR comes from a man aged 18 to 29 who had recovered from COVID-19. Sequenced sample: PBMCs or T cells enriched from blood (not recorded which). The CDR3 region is CASGTTGTNNEKLFF. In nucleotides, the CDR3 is TGCGCCAGTGGAACGACCGGGACAAATAATGAAAAACTGTTTTTT.